The entry below gives a single T cell receptor (beta chain) sequence along with its context. The sample holds a few counts of this clonotype. Its antigen is still unknown. No much larger clonotype is one base removed from it; base qualities were not supplied. All donors were healthy Caucasians. The twin cohort consisted of three pairs of female monozygotic twins, all aged roughly 18 to 30 years. Positive isolation kits from Invitrogen were used to isolate the CD4+ and CD8+ T cell populations. The data were taken from a study of identical twins (TCRdb year 2016). Turning to the overall study: TCR alpha and beta repertoires from monozygotic twins, unrelated adults of various ages and cord blood were deep-sequenced to test whether fetal clonotypes persist. To rule out contamination, the twin experiments were replicated at different times with different library preparation protocols. Study-level results and caveats: In monozygotic twins, recombination models systematically underestimated out-of-frame TCR alpha sharing, but the models matched the sharing seen between unrelated individuals. Excess twin sharing in beta out-of-frame sequences was weaker because fewer shared sequences lowered the signal-to-noise ratio. Abundant cord blood beta clonotypes had fewer insertions, young adult naive repertoires showed a similar but weaker trend, and memory repertoires showed no such trend. Because the same donors could not be followed over many years, the conclusions depended on cross-sectional statistical analysis. Invariant T cells such as MAIT and iNKT could partly confound zero-insertion analyses, though diverse VJ usage argued against this for most clonotypes. Compared with coincidental sharing between unrelated individuals, out-of-frame TCR alpha sequences shared between twins showed an excess of sequences with low generation probability.

The library was prepared using 5' RACE. The run used an Illumina HiSeq 2000. A universal primer binding site was introduced by template switching, and a unique molecular identifier was present in the final cDNA, enabling accurate counting of TCR cDNA molecules. Specific primers in the conserved constant-segment region were used to synthesize first-strand cDNA for TCR alpha and beta chains. Each cDNA library was double barcoded, with a SMART-Mk sample barcode plus Illumina barcodes, to control for contamination. TruSeq adapter sequences and Illumina sample barcodes were added in two successive PCR steps. The TCR alpha and beta cDNA libraries were sequenced on the Illumina HiSeq platform using custom primers. The published analysis was carried out like this. Unique molecular identifiers were extracted from raw reads with MiGEC, and CDR3 positions were determined with MiXCR. For each individual, recombination models were inferred using an EM algorithm with the repgenHMM and IGoR tools. The analysis of shared clonotypes was done with the tcR package in R, with sharing normalized by the product of cloneset sizes. To study raw recombination without the effects of thymic and clonal selection, out-of-frame nonproductive sequences were analyzed. TCRdb reanalyzed the raw reads on its own, using fastp at Q25 for trimming and MiXCR for clone calling, and kept in-frame beta chains. Every entry covers one CDR3 protein and lists the most common genes and DNA from its rows. These V and J calls rely on TCRdb rather than the paper's analysis. The sample yields 250,000 to 300,000 distinct CDR3 sequences; about 8% were counted once. 2.5% to 3.5% of the sample comes from the top ten.

These data were likewise used in another study, on yellow fever vaccine responses in identical twins. From the second report: The authors reported that the T cell response to vaccination in identical twins appeared partly convergent and partly personalized. Focusing on identical twins, the study followed the T cell clones that responded to the vaccine, and did so with precision.

This receptor was identified in a young woman in good health. Sample: CD8+ T cells sorted from blood.

The bases read TGCAGCGTCGGGACTAGCGGGAGCTCCTACAATGAGCAGTTCTTC. It encodes CSVGTSGSSYNEQFF. This receptor chain uses TRBV29-1 and TRBJ2-1, with 14 middle bases fitting TRBD2. The CDR3, cysteine through phenylalanine, is 15 amino acids long. The sequence is cut down to CDR3 DNA, 45 bases in frame from base 1. The germline V gene provides CDR1 SQVTM and CDR2 ANQGSEA. From V the trimming removes 6 bases and from J it removes 0 bases, while the gene matches leave 1 base of the junction unaccounted for.